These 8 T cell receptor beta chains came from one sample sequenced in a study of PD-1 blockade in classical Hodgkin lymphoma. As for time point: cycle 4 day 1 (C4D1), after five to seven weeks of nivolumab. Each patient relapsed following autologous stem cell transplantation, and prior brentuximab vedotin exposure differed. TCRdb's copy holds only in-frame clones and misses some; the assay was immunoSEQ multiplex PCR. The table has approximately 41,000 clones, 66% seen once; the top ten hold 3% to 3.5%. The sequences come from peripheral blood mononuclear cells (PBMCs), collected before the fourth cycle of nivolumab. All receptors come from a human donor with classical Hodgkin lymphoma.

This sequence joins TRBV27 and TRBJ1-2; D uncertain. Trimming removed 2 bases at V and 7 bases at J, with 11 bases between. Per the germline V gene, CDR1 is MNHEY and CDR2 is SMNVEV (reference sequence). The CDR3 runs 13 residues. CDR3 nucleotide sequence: TGTGCCAGCAGTTTAACTAGGGCAGGTGGCTACACCTTC. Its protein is CASSLTRAGGYTF.

DNA for the CDR3: TGTGCCAGCTCACCTATTCCGGGACACCTAACCTATGGCTACACCTTC. Translating gives CASSPIPGHLTYGYTF. This chain joins TRBV18 and TRBJ1-2, with D maybe TRBD1 (6 bases). Trimming removed 3 bases from V and 4 bases from J, with 18 bases in between. This CDR3 has 16 residues. Germline CDR1 KGHSH, CDR2 LQKENI.

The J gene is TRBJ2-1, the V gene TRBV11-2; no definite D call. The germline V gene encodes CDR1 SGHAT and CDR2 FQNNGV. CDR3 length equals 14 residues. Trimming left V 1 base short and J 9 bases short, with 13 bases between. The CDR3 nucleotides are TGTGCCAGCAGCTTAGTCCCAGCAGACGGTGAGCAGTTCTTC. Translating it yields CASSLVPADGEQFF.

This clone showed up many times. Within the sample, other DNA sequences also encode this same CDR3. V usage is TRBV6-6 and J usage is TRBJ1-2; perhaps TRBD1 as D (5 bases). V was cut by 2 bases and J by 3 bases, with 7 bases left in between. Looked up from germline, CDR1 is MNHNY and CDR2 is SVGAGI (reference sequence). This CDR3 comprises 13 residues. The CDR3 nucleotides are TGTGCCAGCAGTTACGAAGGGGACTATGGCTACACCTTC. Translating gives CASSYEGDYGYTF.

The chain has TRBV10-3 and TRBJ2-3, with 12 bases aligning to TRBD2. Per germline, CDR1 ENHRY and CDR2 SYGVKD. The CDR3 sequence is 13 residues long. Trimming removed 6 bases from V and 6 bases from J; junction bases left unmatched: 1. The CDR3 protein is CAIRGTSGDTQYF. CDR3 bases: TGTGCCATCAGGGGGACTAGCGGGGATACGCAGTATTTT.

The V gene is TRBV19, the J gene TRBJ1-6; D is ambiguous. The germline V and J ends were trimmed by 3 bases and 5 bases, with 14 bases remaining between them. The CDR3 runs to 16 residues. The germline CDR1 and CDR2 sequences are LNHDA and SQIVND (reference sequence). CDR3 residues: CASSIKAELDNSPLHF. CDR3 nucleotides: TGTGCCAGTAGTATTAAGGCAGAGCTTGATAATTCACCCCTCCACTTT.

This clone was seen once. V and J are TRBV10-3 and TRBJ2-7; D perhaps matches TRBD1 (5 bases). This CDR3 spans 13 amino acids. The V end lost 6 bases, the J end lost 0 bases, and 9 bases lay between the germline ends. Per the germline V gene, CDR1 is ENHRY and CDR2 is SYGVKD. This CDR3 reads CAISDSLSYEQYF. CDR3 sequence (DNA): TGTGCCATCAGCGACAGTCTCTCCTACGAGCAGTACTTC.

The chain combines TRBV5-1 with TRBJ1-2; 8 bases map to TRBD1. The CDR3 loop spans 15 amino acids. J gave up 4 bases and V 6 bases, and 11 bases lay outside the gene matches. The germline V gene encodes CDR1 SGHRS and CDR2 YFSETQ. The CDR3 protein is CASTNGQGYGYGYTF. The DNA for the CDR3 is TGCGCCAGCACCAATGGACAGGGCTATGGCTATGGCTACACCTTC.